The clone carrying this TCR beta chain was seen a single time. Its cognate antigen is unknown. Libraries were prepared by immunoSEQ multiplex PCR; TCRdb keeps only in-frame clonotypes and omits some of them. Here the sample spans about 1,400 clones, more than 75% being singletons. V shed 5 bases and J 7 bases; nucleotides not matched to a gene: 6. The V gene's germline CDR1 is MNHEY and CDR2 SVGAGI. This CDR3 spans 15 amino acids. The data are from a study of PD-1 blockade in classical Hodgkin lymphoma. Every single patient, without exception, relapsed after autologous stem cell transplantation, and brentuximab vedotin exposure varied. Thawed PBMCs were subjected to magnetic negative selection, which yielded isolated CD8+ T cells. Study-wide results and limits: The study found that TCR diversity rose significantly by C4D1 in CD4+ but not CD8+ cells. Complete responders possessed baseline diversity comparable to newly diagnosed patients. Newly diagnosed patients had baseline TCR diversity that was reportedly lower than that of healthy donors.

The sequence derives from a human donor with classical Hodgkin lymphoma. The gene calls are TRBV6-5 and TRBJ1-4, with TRBD1 matching 11 bases. Here the sequenced sample was CD8+ T cells from blood, taken at baseline. CDR3 in amino acids: CASSPGTGGGEKLFF. CDR3 nucleotide sequence: TGTGCCAGCAGTCCCGGGACAGGGGGGGGTGAAAAACTGTTTTTT.